This TCR beta chain was found in a study of monozygotic twins with cystic fibrosis. Study results and caveats: V usage most resembled the co-twin in 13 of 16 pairs. The repertoire was suggested to be naive-dominated, clonality median approximately 0.0093.

Libraries were prepared by immunoSEQ multiplex PCR; TCRdb keeps only in-frame clonotypes and omits some of them. The sample holds 15,000 to 20,000 clones, around 96% seen once. Points on this clone: Antigen unknown.

CDR3 size: 13 residues. CDR1 is SGHNT and CDR2 is YENEEA in the germline V gene. V lost 1 base, J lost 6 bases, and 9 bases lay in between. The receptor comes from a girl aged 2-15 years with cystic fibrosis. The rearrangement links TRBV11-3 to TRBJ1-2; unclear D gene. Sequences were obtained from blood. CDR3 sequence: CASSLAFIDGYTF. CDR3 bases: TGTGCCAGCAGCTTAGCATTTATTGATGGCTACACCTTC.